Following are 15 T cell receptor beta chains from one sample sequenced in a study of blood T cell repertoires in COVID-19. The protocol was immunoSEQ multiplex PCR, while the TCRdb copy is restricted to in-frame clones and leaves out a portion. The repertoire holds roughly 290,000 clones, with 75% to 90% as singletons. Sequencing was performed on PBMCs or T cells enriched from blood (not recorded which). These receptor sequences come from a man aged 25-45 years who had recovered from COVID-19.

This clone ranks as medium-sized. The rearrangement uses TRBV6-4 and TRBJ2-3, with TRBD2 matching over 12 bases. This CDR3 comprises 14 residues. Germline V gene lookup returns CDR1 MRHNA and CDR2 SNTAGT. Trimming cost V 5 bases and J 4 bases; bases outside gene matches: 1. The CDR3 DNA reads as TGTGCCAGCAGTTCTAGCGGGGGGGCAGATACGCAGTATTTT. Translated, it gives CASSSSGGADTQYF.

V and J are TRBV5-4 and TRBJ1-3; TRBD1 matches 7 bases. CDR3 size: 14 residues. The junction had 8 bases not matched to a gene; V was cut back by 4 bases and J by 7 bases. Per germline, CDR1 SGHNT and CDR2 YYREEE (reference sequence). Here the CDR3 reads CASSAPTGTNTIYF. The CDR3 coding sequence is TGTGCCAGCAGCGCCCCGACAGGGACGAACACCATATATTTT. The entire variable domain, with the rest obtained from reference TRBV5-4 and TRBJ1-3, is as follows: ETGVTQSPTHLIKTRGQQVTLRCSSQSGHNTVSWYQQALGQGPQFIFQYYREEENGRGNFPPRFSGLQFPNYSSELNVNALELDDSALYLCASSAPTGTNTIYFGEGSWLTVV.

The chain uses TRBV29-1 and TRBJ1-2; TRBD1 aligns across 7 bases. Per the germline V gene, CDR1 is SQVTM and CDR2 is ANQGSEA. The CDR3 runs 12 residues. Trimming removed 7 bases from V and 8 bases from J; junction bases left unmatched: 10. The CDR3 nucleotides are TGCAGCGCTCACGAGGGGGCGCGGGGCTACACCTTC. Translated: CSAHEGARGYTF.

J is TRBJ1-1 and V is TRBV12-3 or TRBV12-4; D uncertain. This CDR3 region has 12 residues. V gave up 3 bases and J gave up 8 bases, with 10 bases separating them. CDR3 coding DNA: TGTGCCAGCAGTTTTACGGGTTCCGAAGCTTTCTTT. Translating gives CASSFTGSEAFF.

This chain connects TRBV6-5 to TRBJ2-5, with D possibly TRBD1 on 5 matching bases. This CDR3 is 14 amino acids long. The V end lost 1 base, the J end lost 5 bases, and 11 bases lay between the germline ends. CDR1 is MNHEY, CDR2 SVGAGI, per germline. CDR3 bases: TGTGCCAGCAGTTACTTCTCAGGGCTGGAGACCCAGTACTTC. The encoded protein is CASSYFSGLETQYF.

The chain joins TRBV24-1 to TRBJ2-2; 11 bases align to TRBD1. Germline V gives CDR1 KGHDR, CDR2 SFDVKD. With V trimmed by 3 bases and J by 7 bases, 6 bases remained unmatched. The CDR3 has 16 amino acids. The CDR3 sequence: CATSDKDRGHSGELFF. The CDR3 bases are TGTGCCACCAGTGATAAGGACAGGGGGCATAGCGGGGAGCTGTTTTTT.

The rearrangement uses TRBV19 and TRBJ1-5; D call uncertain. Germline CDR1 reads LNHDA; CDR2 reads SQIVND (reference sequence). The CDR3 spans 15 residues. V lost 4 bases, J lost 0 bases, and 10 bases lay in between. The CDR3: CASSRRQYSNQPQHF. CDR3 DNA: TGTGCCAGTAGTAGGCGACAATATAGCAATCAGCCCCAGCATTTT.

V gene TRBV4-2 combines with J gene TRBJ1-1; 8 bases line up with TRBD1. CDR3 length: 14 residues. The junction had 6 bases not matched to a gene; V was cut back by 4 bases and J by 5 bases. The germline CDR1 and CDR2 sequences are LGHNA and YNFKEQ. CDR3 sequence (DNA): TGTGCCAGCAGCCGCAGACAGGGGTCAACTGAAGCTTTCTTT. Its translation is CASSRRQGSTEAFF.

The chain uses TRBV5-1 and TRBJ2-7, with D possibly matching TRBD1 (5 bases). V lost 4 bases, J lost 3 bases, and 8 bases lay in between. This CDR3 is built from 12 residues. Germline loops: CDR1 SGHRS, CDR2 YFSETQ. The CDR3 DNA is TGCGCCAGCAGCCAGGACAACTACGAGCAGTACTTC. Translating it yields CASSQDNYEQYF.

This clone was observed a few times. This sequence joins TRBV24-1 and TRBJ1-2, with D possibly being TRBD1 (5 bases). Germline V lookup: CDR1 KGHDR, CDR2 SFDVKD. The CDR3 loop spans 11 amino acids. Deletions cut 9 bases from V and 6 bases from J, with 10 bases between. Here the CDR3 DNA reads TGTGCCACCCACCAGGGCAATGGCTACACCTTC. It yields the protein CATHQGNGYTF.

The chain couples TRBV19 to TRBJ1-1; D is unresolved. The germline V gene encodes CDR1 LNHDA and CDR2 SQIVND (reference sequence). The V end was cut by 6 bases, the J end by 0 bases, with 11 bases between. This CDR3 spans 14 amino acids. The DNA for the CDR3 is TGTGCCAGTAGAATGGGCGTCATGAACACTGAAGCTTTCTTT. As protein: CASRMGVMNTEAFF.

The V gene is TRBV2, the J gene TRBJ2-3; no reliable D call. Trimming cost V 3 bases and J 1 base, with 5 bases left between them. The CDR3 is made up of 13 amino acids. Germline V lookup: CDR1 SNHLY, CDR2 FYNNEI. The CDR3, as DNA: TGTGCCAGCAGTGAGGCCGGCACAGATACGCAGTATTTT. This gives the protein CASSEAGTDTQYF.

This rearrangement joins TRBV6-2 or TRBV6-3 to TRBJ2-5, with 7 bases that match TRBD1. V lost 0 bases, J lost 3 bases, and 13 bases stayed unmatched. Germline V CDR1 and CDR2: MNHEY, SVGEGT. The CDR3 loop spans 18 amino acids. The CDR3 nucleotides are TGTGCCAGCAGTTACTCGATACCCTTTACAGGGGACGAAGAGACCCAGTACTTC. As protein: CASSYSIPFTGDEETQYF.

This chain links TRBV4-1 with TRBJ1-1; 9 positions match TRBD1. J was trimmed by 3 bases and V by 5 bases; bases with no gene match: 7. CDR3 length equals 15 residues. The germline gives CDR1 MGHRA, CDR2 YSYEKL. CDR3 protein: CASSTPDRGHTEAFF. CDR3 bases: TGCGCCAGCAGCACACCGGACAGGGGCCACACTGAAGCTTTCTTT.

The chain recombines TRBV7-8 with TRBJ2-7; 10 bases map to TRBD2. The length of the CDR3 is 15 residues. V lost 1 base and J lost 4; bases outside the gene matches: 4. Germline-derived CDR1 and CDR2 are SGHVS and FQNEAQ. CDR3 protein: CASSLGPSGGYEQYF. In nucleotides, the CDR3 is TGTGCCAGCAGCTTAGGTCCTAGCGGGGGTTACGAGCAGTACTTC.